Listed here are 6 T cell receptor beta chains from one sample, sequenced in a study of beta chain features in type 1 diabetes (dated by TCRdb to the late 2010s). Library preparation was by the immunoSEQ multiplex PCR assay. The entire isolated RNA was reverse transcribed using the High Capacity cDNA Reverse Transcription Kit, and thus expressed TCRB transcripts were sequenced. Held by TCRdb, this immuneACCESS table contains in-frame sequences only and omits some clones. Under half of the omission traces to an unresolved V gene where checked; the cause of the rest is unknown. This sample has around 160,000 clones in its table, and over 55% of those were observed once. Roughly 0.089% of the sample rests with the top ten. The antigens of these receptors remain unknown. What the authors observed across the whole study: Type 1 diabetes patients showed a moderate but significant shortening of TCRB CDR3 length in all four CD4+ subsets.

The material sequenced was naive CD4+ T cells from blood. The cell subset or site label here, explained by the study, means: true naive CD4+ T cells. All receptors come from a young man with type 1 diabetes.

This clone was seen a few times. The rearrangement joins TRBV29-1 to TRBJ2-4, with a weak D call TRBD2 (5 bases). Per the germline V gene, CDR1 is SQVTM and CDR2 is ANQGSEA. Trimming left V 2 bases short and J 7 bases short, with 12 bases between. This CDR3 has 13 residues. The CDR3 region is CSVERQEANIQYF. In nucleotides, the CDR3 is TGCAGCGTTGAACGGCAGGAGGCGAACATTCAGTACTTC.

The J gene is TRBJ2-5, the V gene TRBV7-2; 9 positions agree with TRBD1. Trimming took 0 bases from V and 4 from J; bases not matched to a gene: 3. The CDR3 runs 15 residues. Germline V gene data show CDR1 as SGHTA and CDR2 as FQGNSA. CDR3 amino acids: CASSLARDRVETQYF. The CDR3 DNA reads TGTGCCAGCAGCTTAGCCCGGGACAGGGTAGAGACCCAGTACTTC.

The chain has TRBV11-2 and TRBJ2-3; 8 bases line up with TRBD1. The ends lost 4 bases at V and 4 bases at J; junction bases unmatched: 4. CDR1 is SGHAT and CDR2 is FQNNGV in the germline V gene. The CDR3 covers 14 residues. The CDR3 reads CASSSRTGPDTQYF. The CDR3 DNA sequence: TGTGCCAGCAGCTCCCGGACAGGGCCAGATACGCAGTATTTT.

The rearrangement links TRBV5-1 to TRBJ2-3; D might be TRBD1 (6 bases). This CDR3 has 16 amino acids. Germline V gene sequence: CDR1 SGHRS, CDR2 YFSETQ. Trimming left V 5 bases short and J 2 bases short, with 18 bases between. This CDR3 is CASRTGNHLFTDTQYF. The DNA of the CDR3 is TGCGCCAGCAGAACAGGGAATCACTTATTCACAGATACGCAGTATTTT.

This chain connects TRBV4-3 to TRBJ2-3; 9 nucleotides match TRBD2. The CDR3 loop spans 18 amino acids. The germline V gene encodes CDR1 LGHNA and CDR2 YSLEER. J was trimmed by 3 bases and V by 0 bases; bases with no gene match: 10. CDR3 sequence (DNA): TGCGCCAGCAGCCAAGATATCAGGGGTGCGGGGGGGACAGATACGCAGTATTTT. Its translation: CASSQDIRGAGGTDTQYF.

This clone has just a few counts. This chain links TRBV19 with TRBJ2-3; 7 bases map to TRBD2. J lost 4 bases, V lost 5 bases, and 6 bases had no gene match. The CDR3 loop spans 14 amino acids. Germline V CDR1 and CDR2: LNHDA, SQIVND (reference sequence). CDR3 nucleotide sequence: TGTGCCAGTAGTCCCGGACTAGAAGCAGATACGCAGTATTTT. Protein product: CASSPGLEADTQYF.